The next 8 T cell receptor beta chains were all read from a single sample in a study of blood T cell repertoires in COVID-19. TCRdb keeps only in-frame clones here, not all; method: immunoSEQ multiplex PCR. Among under 200,000 clones listed, around four fifths were seen once. Sequencing input: PBMCs or T cells enriched from blood (not recorded which). The receptors derive from a woman aged 50 to 65 who had recovered from COVID-19.

A remark on this clone: Other DNA sequences within the sample encode an identical CDR3. The chain links TRBV19 to TRBJ2-3; TRBD2 matches at 8 bases. V lost 3 bases and J lost 6; bases outside the gene matches: 2. This CDR3 region has 13 residues. CDR1 is LNHDA, CDR2 SQIVND, per germline (reference sequence). CDR3 sequence (DNA): TGTGCCAGTAGTATTGGACTAGCCGATACGCAGTATTTT. Protein: CASSIGLADTQYF.

V is TRBV5-4 and J is TRBJ2-1; no definite D call. The V end lost 5 bases, the J end lost 9 bases, and 9 bases lay between the germline ends. Germline lookup yields CDR1 SGHNT and CDR2 YYREEE (reference sequence). This CDR3 is built from 11 residues. This CDR3 reads CASRQTGEQFF. CDR3 nucleotides: TGTGCCAGCAGGCAAACGGGTGAGCAGTTCTTC.

The chain recombines TRBV4-1 with TRBJ1-5; D may be TRBD1 (5 bases). The germline V gene has CDR1 MGHRA and CDR2 YSYEKL. The germline V and J ends were trimmed by 1 base and 2 bases, with 6 bases remaining between them. This CDR3 comprises 14 residues. The CDR3 DNA reads as TGCGCCAGCAGCCAAGTGACAGGCAATCAGCCCCAGCATTTT. Its translation: CASSQVTGNQPQHF.

This clone has more than one count but fewer than ten. The chain links TRBV4-1 to TRBJ2-3; TRBD2 matches at 8 bases. Trimming at V came to 3 bases and at J to 4 bases, leaving 9 bases not matched to a gene. The CDR3 is 16 residues long. Germline V lookup: CDR1 MGHRA, CDR2 YSYEKL. The CDR3 DNA reads TGCGCCAGCAGCCAGGCCCCCGGGAGGGGTGCAGATACGCAGTATTTT. It encodes CASSQAPGRGADTQYF.

The chain couples TRBV7-2 to TRBJ2-5; TRBD2 might be the D (6 bases). Germline loops: CDR1 SGHTA, CDR2 FQGNSA. This CDR3 spans 16 amino acids. V was cut by 5 bases and J by 2 bases, with 18 bases left in between. For the CDR3, the DNA is TGTGCCAGCAGCCCCAGGCCGTGGGGGAGGCAAGAGACCCAGTACTTC. This codes for CASSPRPWGRQETQYF.

The chain combines TRBV28 with TRBJ1-3; TRBD1 is a possible D gene (5 bases). The CDR3 extends over 15 amino acids. Germline loops: CDR1 MDHEN, CDR2 SYDVKM. V lost 6 bases to trimming and J lost 4 bases, with 16 bases between them. The chain's CDR3 is CASSVGGGRGNTIYF. The CDR3 DNA follows: TGTGCCAGCAGCGTCGGGGGAGGACGCGGAAACACCATATATTTT.

This clone was detected a few times. This chain joins TRBV19 and TRBJ1-2; the D gene is possibly TRBD1 (5 bases). The ends were cut back, 5 bases at V and 0 bases at J, with 10 bases in the middle. The germline V gene encodes CDR1 LNHDA and CDR2 SQIVND (reference sequence). This CDR3 is 14 amino acids long. The DNA of the CDR3 is TGTGCCAGTAGTGGCAGGGCGGCTAACTATGGCTACACCTTC. It yields the protein CASSGRAANYGYTF.

V is TRBV28 and J is TRBJ1-5; possibly TRBD1 for D (6 bases). Germline V gene sequence: CDR1 MDHEN, CDR2 SYDVKM. The CDR3 contains 15 residues. V lost 3 bases, J lost 3 bases, and 12 bases lay in between. The CDR3 spells CASSFSGANNQPQHF. CDR3 nucleotide sequence: TGTGCCAGCAGTTTCTCAGGGGCGAACAATCAGCCCCAGCATTTT.